This T cell receptor beta chain is from a study of blood T cell repertoires in COVID-19. Whole-study context: COVID-19 samples from acute and convalescent phases originated in the United States, Italy and Spain.

Using immunoSEQ multiplex PCR, the repertoire was profiled, and TCRdb retains in-frame clones only, with some absent. This sample has approximately 300,000 clones, with around 91% found just once. The CDR3 consists of 14 residues. Germline V gene lookup returns CDR1 SGHAT and CDR2 FQNNGV. J lost 4 bases, V lost 7 bases, and 8 bases had no gene match. The sequence came from a woman aged 40 to 50 with COVID-19, enrolled during active disease. The chain is built from TRBV11-2 and TRBJ2-3; 7 bases line up with TRBD1. What was sequenced was peripheral blood. The CDR3 DNA sequence: TGTGCCAGCAATCGAGGGGACAGAGCAGATACGCAGTATTTT. Translating gives CASNRGDRADTQYF.